This T cell receptor beta chain comes out of a study of cytomegalovirus exposure and HLA in healthy donors. The ends were cut back, 7 bases at V and 2 bases at J, with 14 bases in the middle. Germline CDR1 reads MDHEN; CDR2 reads SYDVKM. The CDR3 loop spans 14 amino acids. With 60 Vbeta and 13 Jbeta primers, the PCR was carried out. Here immunoSEQ multiplex PCR was the method, and the copy in TCRdb shows in-frame clones only, minus some. The data hold around 170,000 clones, with over 75% observed a single time. The sequenced material came from PBMCs. The chain employs TRBV28 and TRBJ1-2; a weak D match, TRBD1 (5 bases). The receptor's source is a man aged 45-65 years in good health and CMV-seropositive. The CDR3 bases are TGTGCCAGCACCCCCGCGGGGGGAAACTATGGCTACACCTTC. This gives the protein CASTPAGGNYGYTF.